Below, 23 T cell receptor beta chains from the same sample are listed, as sequenced in a study of cytomegalovirus exposure and HLA in healthy donors. PCR used 60 Vbeta primers and 13 Jbeta primers. Clones were sequenced by immunoSEQ multiplex PCR, and TCRdb holds only the in-frame ones, with some missing. The repertoire holds 180,000 or so clones, with over 60% as singletons. The sample comprised PBMCs. All receptors come from a female donor in good health and CMV-seronegative.

This clone came up once. The genes are TRBV5-6 and TRBJ2-7, with a weak D call TRBD1 (6 bases). This CDR3 comprises 14 residues. Germline V CDR1 and CDR2: SGHDT, YYEEEE. Deletions cut 5 bases from V and 9 bases from J, with 21 bases between. The CDR3 DNA follows: TGTGCCAGCAGTTCTGGGACATTCAAAGACTGGCAGTACTTC. Translation: CASSSGTFKDWQYF. The full variable domain, with the rest looked up from reference TRBV5-6 and TRBJ2-7, is DAGVTQSPTHLIKTRGQQVTLRCSPKSGHDTVSWYQQALGQGPQFIFQYYEEEERQRGNFPDRFSGHQFPNYSSELNVNALLLGDSALYLCASSSGTFKDWQYFGPGTRLTVT.

J is TRBJ2-3 and V is TRBV4-1; D is perhaps TRBD1 (5 bases). The CDR3 length is 12 residues. Germline V gene sequence: CDR1 MGHRA, CDR2 YSYEKL. The V gene lost 0 bases and the J gene lost 8 bases, with 6 bases spanning the gap. DNA for the CDR3: TGCGCCAGCAGCCAAGATAGGGGTACGCAGTATTTT. Its protein is CASSQDRGTQYF.

The rearrangement links TRBV5-6 to TRBJ2-3; 9 bases align to TRBD1. Trimming removed 4 bases from V and 3 bases from J; junction bases left unmatched: 6. CDR1 SGHDT and CDR2 YYEEEE come from the germline V gene. The CDR3 length is 15 residues. In nucleotides, the CDR3 is TGTGCCAGCAGCAAGATCGGGACAGGGACAGATACGCAGTATTTT. Its translation: CASSKIGTGTDTQYF.

The V call is TRBV29-1, the J call TRBJ1-2; 12 nucleotides match TRBD1. The CDR3 consists of 15 residues. V lost 7 bases to trimming and J lost 4 bases; unmatched junction nucleotides: 10. The germline gives CDR1 SQVTM, CDR2 ANQGSEA. The CDR3 bases are TGCAGCGGGGGACAGGGGGCTATATCTTCCTATGGCTACACCTTC. As protein: CSGGQGAISSYGYTF.

The chain joins TRBV29-1 to TRBJ2-7, with TRBD1 matching 12 bases. CDR1 is SQVTM, CDR2 ANQGSEA, per germline. This CDR3 is 15 amino acids long. V lost 5 bases, J lost 4 bases, and 9 bases stayed unmatched. CDR3 nucleotide sequence: TGCAGCGTTACCAGGGACAGGGGGCTTGTGTACGAGCAGTACTTC. Protein sequence: CSVTRDRGLVYEQYF.

V and J are TRBV7-2 and TRBJ2-3; 7 positions match TRBD1. The CDR3 is made up of 16 amino acids. Germline trimming cut 5 bases from V and 2 bases from J; bases unmatched to any gene: 10. Germline V gene lookup returns CDR1 SGHTA and CDR2 FQGNSA. The CDR3 DNA reads TGTGCCAGCAGCCCGAGGGGGCGGCAGTACACAGATACGCAGTATTTT. Amino acid sequence: CASSPRGRQYTDTQYF.

The J gene is TRBJ2-5, the V gene TRBV7-9; 8 bases align to TRBD1. J lost 4 bases, V lost 3 bases, and 7 bases had no gene match. This CDR3 spans 15 amino acids. Germline CDR1 SEHNR, CDR2 FQNEAQ (reference sequence). This chain's CDR3 is CASSLTAGTGETQYF. CDR3 DNA sequence: TGTGCCAGCAGCTTGACCGCCGGGACAGGAGAGACCCAGTACTTC.

The chain has TRBV27 and TRBJ1-6; TRBD1 is a possible D gene (5 bases). The CDR3 contains 17 residues. Trimming pared 5 bases from V and 6 bases from J, leaving 20 bases between. Germline V gene sequence: CDR1 MNHEY, CDR2 SMNVEV (reference sequence). CDR3 residues: CASSPQTAGRRNSPLHF. CDR3 nucleotides: TGTGCCAGCAGTCCACAGACAGCAGGAAGGCGTAATTCACCCCTCCACTTT.

V gene TRBV28 combines with J gene TRBJ2-2; tentatively, D is TRBD1 (5 bases). The germline V gene has CDR1 MDHEN and CDR2 SYDVKM. The CDR3 covers 17 residues. V was clipped by 3 bases and J by 1 base, with 15 bases between them. The DNA of the CDR3 is TGTGCCAGCAGTTTTTCCTTGAAAGGGGAGAACACCGGGGAGCTGTTTTTT. Translated: CASSFSLKGENTGELFF.

The sample holds one count of this clone. DNA for the CDR3: TGTGCCAGCAGCTCACGGAGTGGGGGACTAGCGGGGGGAGAGACCCAGTACTTC. Encoded protein: CASSSRSGGLAGGETQYF. The chain recombines TRBV7-9 with TRBJ2-5; the match to TRBD2 covers 15 bases. The CDR3 runs to 18 residues. With 4 bases clipped from V and 4 bases from J, the junction kept 10 bases outside the gene matches. Germline V gives CDR1 SEHNR, CDR2 FQNEAQ (reference sequence).

The chain recombines TRBV7-9 with TRBJ1-1; 9 bases agree with TRBD1. The CDR3 has 15 residues. Germline V lookup: CDR1 SEHNR, CDR2 FQNEAQ (reference sequence). Losses at the gene ends were 3 bases for V and 5 bases for J; bases not matched to a gene: 7. The CDR3 region is CASSFSGTGRTEAFF. DNA of the CDR3: TGTGCCAGCAGCTTTTCCGGGACAGGGAGGACTGAAGCTTTCTTT.

This clone has more than one count but fewer than ten. This chain links TRBV28 with TRBJ2-5; D may be TRBD1 (6 bases). The CDR3 has 13 amino acids. Trimming shortened V by 8 bases and J by 5 bases, and 15 bases separated the two germline ends. Germline V gives CDR1 MDHEN, CDR2 SYDVKM. CDR3 sequence: CASGKAGVETQYF. For the CDR3, the DNA is TGTGCCAGCGGTAAGGCAGGGGTGGAGACCCAGTACTTC.

The chain's CDR3 is CASSSTRVPYEQYF. The CDR3 DNA follows: TGTGCCAGCAGCAGCACCAGGGTGCCCTACGAGCAGTACTTC. The chain uses TRBV11-2 and TRBJ2-7, with D possibly matching TRBD1 (5 bases). The CDR3 sequence is 14 residues long. V was clipped by 5 bases and J by 2 bases, with 13 bases between them. Germline V CDR1 and CDR2: SGHAT, FQNNGV.

In this sample, this clone turned up a few times. V is TRBV6-5 and J is TRBJ1-1, with D perhaps TRBD1 (6 bases). CDR1 is MNHEY and CDR2 is SVGAGI in the germline V gene. CDR3 length: 15 amino acids. V gave up 5 bases and J gave up 6 bases, with 19 bases separating them. CDR3 sequence: CASSGIRGGIAEAFF. The CDR3 region has the DNA TGTGCCAGCAGTGGGATCAGGGGAGGGATCGCTGAAGCTTTCTTT.

This chain joins TRBV9 and TRBJ1-2, with D maybe TRBD1 (6 bases). V gave up 8 bases and J gave up 2 bases, with 13 bases separating them. The CDR3 has 13 residues. Looked up from germline, CDR1 is SGDLS and CDR2 is YYNGEE. The chain's CDR3 is CASEGQTNYGYTF. The CDR3, as DNA: TGTGCCAGTGAAGGACAGACCAACTATGGCTACACCTTC.

The CDR3 region has the DNA TGTGCCAGTAGGGGGCTCTACGAGCAGTACTTC. Its protein product is CASRGLYEQYF. V and J are TRBV6-5 and TRBJ2-7, with 7 bases fitting TRBD1. V lost 9 bases, J lost 3 bases, and 2 bases stayed unmatched. The CDR3 loop spans 11 amino acids. CDR1 MNHEY and CDR2 SVGAGI come from the germline V gene.

The chain recombines TRBV5-1 with TRBJ2-1, with TRBD2 identical over 7 bases. The CDR3 totals 16 residues. Germline CDR1 SGHRS, CDR2 YFSETQ. V trimming: 5 bases; J trimming: 3 bases; junction bases outside the gene matches: 11. The CDR3 reads CASRPDPGGYYNEQFF. In DNA form, the CDR3 reads TGCGCCAGCAGGCCTGATCCGGGGGGTTACTACAATGAGCAGTTCTTC.

This chain uses TRBV19 with TRBJ2-7; 9 nucleotides line up with TRBD1. V lost 11 bases, J lost 3 bases, and 8 bases stayed unmatched. This CDR3 region has 13 residues. Germline loops: CDR1 LNHDA, CDR2 SQIVND (reference sequence). The CDR3 bases are TGTGCCTGCCAGGACAGGGGTGGCTACGAGCAGTACTTC. The encoded protein is CACQDRGGYEQYF.

This chain joins TRBV27 and TRBJ2-7; possibly TRBD2 for D (6 bases). This CDR3 has 13 amino acids. Germline lookup yields CDR1 MNHEY and CDR2 SMNVEV (reference sequence). Between the trimmed V and J ends, which lost 6 bases and 5 bases, there was a span of 14 bases. Here the CDR3 DNA reads TGTGCCAGCAGCCAAGGGACTGCCCACGAGCAGTACTTC. Residues: CASSQGTAHEQYF.

This clone has a single count. The rearrangement links TRBV18 to TRBJ2-3; a weak D match, TRBD1 (6 bases). V dropped 2 bases and J dropped 1 base, with 7 bases sitting between them. The germline V gene has CDR1 KGHSH and CDR2 LQKENI. CDR3 size: 14 residues. Written as DNA, the CDR3 is TGTGCCAGCTCACCAAAGGGGGGCACAGATACGCAGTATTTT. This sequence encodes CASSPKGGTDTQYF. Based on the CDR3 plus reference TRBV18 and TRBJ2-3, the full variable domain is NAGVMQNPRHLVRRRGQEARLRCSPMKGHSHVYWYRQLPEEGLKFMVYLQKENIIDESGMPKERFSAEFPKEGPSILRIQQVVRGDSAAYFCASSPKGGTDTQYFGPGTRLTVL.

This clone was observed once. The chain has TRBV30 and TRBJ2-1; D might be TRBD2 (6 bases). Trimming shortened V by 4 bases and J by 7 bases, and 14 bases separated the two germline ends. The CDR3 length is 13 residues. Germline CDR1 GTSNPN, CDR2 SVGIG (reference sequence). In DNA form, the CDR3 reads TGTGCCTGGACGCACGGGAGTAGAAATGAGCAGTTCTTC. It yields the protein CAWTHGSRNEQFF.

The chain links TRBV9 to TRBJ2-1; the match to TRBD2 covers 8 bases. V trimming: 7 bases; J trimming: 0 bases; junction bases outside the gene matches: 3. The CDR3 length is 14 residues. Germline-derived CDR1 and CDR2 are SGDLS and YYNGEE. CDR3 nucleotide sequence: TGTGCCAGCGCCGGGACTAGCTCCTACAATGAGCAGTTCTTC. Its translation: CASAGTSSYNEQFF.

As DNA, the CDR3 is TGTGCCAGCAGCCTGGGGACTCGAAGCACAGATACGCAGTATTTT. As protein: CASSLGTRSTDTQYF. This chain joins TRBV7-3 and TRBJ2-3; possibly TRBD2 for D (6 bases). The ends were cut back, 5 bases at V and 0 bases at J, with 12 bases in the middle. The CDR3 covers 15 residues. Germline V lookup: CDR1 SGHTA, CDR2 FQGTGA. Combining the CDR3 with reference TRBV7-3 and TRBJ2-3 gives the whole variable domain GAGVSQTPSNKVTEKGKYVELRCDPISGHTALYWYRQSLGQGPEFLIYFQGTGAADDSGLPNDRFFAVRPEGSVSTLKIQRTERGDSAVYLCASSLGTRSTDTQYFGPGTRLTVL.